This note documents a single TCR beta chain sequence. Its cognate antigen is unknown. In germline, CDR1 is SGHNT, CDR2 YYREEE (reference sequence). There are 13 residues in the CDR3. The V gene lost 0 bases and the J gene lost 9 bases, with 11 bases spanning the gap. The entry originates in a study of shared clonotypes between healthy human individuals. Overall study context: Three CD4 naive, three CD4 memory, two CD8 naive and one CD8 memory plate were used per donor.

Study-wide results and caveats: Few donors limited the genetic and exposure-history diversity represented. Researchers sampled only blood; tissue repertoires likely differ.

Genomic DNA of every subset was divided equally among multiple immunoSEQ plates. Generated by immunoSEQ multiplex PCR, the TCRdb table keeps only in-frame clones and is missing some. The data contain about 2,500,000 clones, roughly nine tenths of them seen just once; the ten biggest clones take up roughly 0.15%. The chain combines TRBV5-4 with TRBJ2-3; D gene unclear. The TCR originated in a man aged 18 to 35 in good health. Source material: naive CD4+ T cells sorted from blood. Noted subset: CD45RA+ positively selected. CDR3 coding DNA: TGTGCCAGCAGCTTGGCCCAGGCGGACACGCAGTATTTT. It yields the protein CASSLAQADTQYF.